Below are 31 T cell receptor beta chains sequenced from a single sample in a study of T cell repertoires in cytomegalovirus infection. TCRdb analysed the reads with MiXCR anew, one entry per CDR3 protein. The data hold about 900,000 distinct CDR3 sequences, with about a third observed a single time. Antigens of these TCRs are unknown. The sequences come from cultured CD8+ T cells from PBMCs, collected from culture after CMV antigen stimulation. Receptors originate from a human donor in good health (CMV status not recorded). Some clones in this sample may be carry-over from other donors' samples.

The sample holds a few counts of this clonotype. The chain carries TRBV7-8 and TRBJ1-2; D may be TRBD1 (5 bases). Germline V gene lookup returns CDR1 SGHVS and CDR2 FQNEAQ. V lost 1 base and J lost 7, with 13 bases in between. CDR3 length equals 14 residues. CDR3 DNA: TGTGCCAGCAGCTTAGTTGTTTCCGGGACTGGCTACACCTTC. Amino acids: CASSLVVSGTGYTF.

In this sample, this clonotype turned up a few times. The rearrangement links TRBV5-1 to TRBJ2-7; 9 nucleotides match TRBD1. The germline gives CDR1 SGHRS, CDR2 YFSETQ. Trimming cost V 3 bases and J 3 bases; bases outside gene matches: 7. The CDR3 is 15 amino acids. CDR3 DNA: TGCGCCAGCAGCTGGGCCGGGACAGGGAACTACGAGCAGTACTTC. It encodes CASSWAGTGNYEQYF.

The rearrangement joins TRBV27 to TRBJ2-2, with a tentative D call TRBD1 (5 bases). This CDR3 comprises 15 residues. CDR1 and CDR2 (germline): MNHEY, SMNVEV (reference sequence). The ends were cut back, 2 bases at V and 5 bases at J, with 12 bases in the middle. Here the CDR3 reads CASSLGAHFTGELFF. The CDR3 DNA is TGTGCCAGCAGTTTAGGGGCACATTTTACCGGGGAGCTGTTTTTT.

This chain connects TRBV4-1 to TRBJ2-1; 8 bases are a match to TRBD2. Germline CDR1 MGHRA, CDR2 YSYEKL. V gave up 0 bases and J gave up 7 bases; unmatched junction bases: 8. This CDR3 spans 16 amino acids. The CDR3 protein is CASSQDAGGSRNEQFF. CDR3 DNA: TGCGCCAGCAGCCAAGATGCGGGGGGAAGTCGGAATGAGCAGTTCTTC.

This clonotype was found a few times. CDR3 sequence (DNA): TGTGCCAGCCAGTCGCCACTGGACGGCAATCAGCCCCAGCATTTT. Translation gives CASQSPLDGNQPQHF. The rearrangement uses TRBV6-2 or TRBV6-3 and TRBJ1-5; D not certain. The germline V and J ends were trimmed by 8 bases and 2 bases, with 16 bases remaining between them. Germline CDR1 MNHEY, CDR2 SVGEGT. The CDR3 contains 15 residues.

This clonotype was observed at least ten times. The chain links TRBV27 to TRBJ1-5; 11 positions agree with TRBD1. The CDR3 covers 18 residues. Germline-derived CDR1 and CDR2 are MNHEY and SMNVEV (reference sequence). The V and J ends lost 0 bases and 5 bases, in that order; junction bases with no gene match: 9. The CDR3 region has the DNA TGTGCCAGCAGTTTATCCTCCCGGACAGGGGGCATCGATCAGCCCCAGCATTTT. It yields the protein CASSLSSRTGGIDQPQHF.

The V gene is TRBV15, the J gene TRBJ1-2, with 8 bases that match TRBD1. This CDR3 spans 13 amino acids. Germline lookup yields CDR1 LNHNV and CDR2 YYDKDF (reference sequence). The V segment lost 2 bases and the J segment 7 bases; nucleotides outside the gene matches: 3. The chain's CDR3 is CATSRSDRVGYTF. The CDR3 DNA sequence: TGTGCCACCAGCAGATCGGACAGGGTTGGCTACACCTTC.

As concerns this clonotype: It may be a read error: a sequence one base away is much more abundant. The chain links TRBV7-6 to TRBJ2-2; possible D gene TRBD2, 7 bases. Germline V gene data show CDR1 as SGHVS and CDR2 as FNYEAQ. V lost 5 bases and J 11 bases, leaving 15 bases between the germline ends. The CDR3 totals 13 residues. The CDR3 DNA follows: TGTGCCAGCAGCCTTCCGGGGGGCACAGAGCTGTTTTTT. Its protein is CASSLPGGTELFF. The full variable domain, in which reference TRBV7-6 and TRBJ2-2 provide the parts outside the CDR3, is GAGVSQSPRYKVTKRGQDVALRCDPISGHVSLYWYRQALGQGPEFLTYFNYEAQQDKSGLPNDRFSAERPEGSISTLTIQRTEQRDSAMYRCASSLPGGTELFFGEGSRLTVL.

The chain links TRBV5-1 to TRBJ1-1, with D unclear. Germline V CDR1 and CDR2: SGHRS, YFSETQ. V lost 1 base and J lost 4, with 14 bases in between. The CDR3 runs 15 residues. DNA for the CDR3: TGCGCCAGCAGCTTGTTAGTCGTGGGCTCCACTGAAGCTTTCTTT. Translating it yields CASSLLVVGSTEAFF.

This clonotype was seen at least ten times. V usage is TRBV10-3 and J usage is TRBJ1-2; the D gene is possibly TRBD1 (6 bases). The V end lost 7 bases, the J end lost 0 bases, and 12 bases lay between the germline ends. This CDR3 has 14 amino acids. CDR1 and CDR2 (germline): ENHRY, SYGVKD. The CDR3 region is CAINTGNPNYGYTF. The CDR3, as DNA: TGTGCCATCAACACAGGGAACCCTAACTATGGCTACACCTTC.

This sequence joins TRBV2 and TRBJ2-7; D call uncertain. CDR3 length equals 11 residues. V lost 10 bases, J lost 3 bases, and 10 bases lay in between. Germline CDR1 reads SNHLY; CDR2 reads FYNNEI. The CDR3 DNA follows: TGTGCCATTGAAGTGAGCTACGAGCAGTACTTC. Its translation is CAIEVSYEQYF.

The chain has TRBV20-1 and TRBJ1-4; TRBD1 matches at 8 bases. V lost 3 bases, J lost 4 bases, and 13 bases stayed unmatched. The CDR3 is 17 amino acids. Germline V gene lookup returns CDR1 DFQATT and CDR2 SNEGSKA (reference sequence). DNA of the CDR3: TGCAGTGCTAGGGGCCTGACAGGGACAGGAGTTAATGAAAAACTGTTTTTT. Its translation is CSARGLTGTGVNEKLFF.

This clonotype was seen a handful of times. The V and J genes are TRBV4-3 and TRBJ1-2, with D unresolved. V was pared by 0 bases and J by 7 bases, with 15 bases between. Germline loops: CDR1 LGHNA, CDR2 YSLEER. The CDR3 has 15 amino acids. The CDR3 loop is CASSQDIGEQAGYTF. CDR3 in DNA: TGCGCCAGCAGCCAAGATATCGGGGAACAAGCTGGCTACACCTTC.

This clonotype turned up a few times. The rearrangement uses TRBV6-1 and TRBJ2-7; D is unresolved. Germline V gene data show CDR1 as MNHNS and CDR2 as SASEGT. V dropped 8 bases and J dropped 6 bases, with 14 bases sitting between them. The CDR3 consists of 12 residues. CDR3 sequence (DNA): TGTGCCAGCTTCGGTCCCCAACTCGAGCAGTACTTC. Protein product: CASFGPQLEQYF.

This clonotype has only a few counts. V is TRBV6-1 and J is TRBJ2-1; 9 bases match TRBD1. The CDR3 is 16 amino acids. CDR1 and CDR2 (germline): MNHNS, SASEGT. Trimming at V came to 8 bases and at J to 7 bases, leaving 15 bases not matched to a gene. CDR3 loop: CASSGAAGTGSNEQFF. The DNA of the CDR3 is TGTGCCAGCTCTGGGGCCGCTGGGACAGGGTCAAATGAGCAGTTCTTC.

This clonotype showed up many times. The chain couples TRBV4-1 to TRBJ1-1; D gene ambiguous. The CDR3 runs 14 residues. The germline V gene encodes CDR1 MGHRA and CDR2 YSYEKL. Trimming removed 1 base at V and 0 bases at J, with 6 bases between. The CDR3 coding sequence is TGCGCCAGCAGCCAAGCGGGAGTGAACACTGAAGCTTTCTTT. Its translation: CASSQAGVNTEAFF.

The CDR3 DNA is TGTGCCAGCAGCCAGGGGACAAGCGACTACGAGCAGTACGTC. Amino acids: CASSQGTSDYEQYV. This chain connects TRBV7-6 to TRBJ2-7, with a tentative D call TRBD1 (6 bases). This CDR3 has 14 residues. Trimming pared 5 bases from V and 3 bases from J, leaving 14 bases between. Germline V gives CDR1 SGHVS, CDR2 FNYEAQ.

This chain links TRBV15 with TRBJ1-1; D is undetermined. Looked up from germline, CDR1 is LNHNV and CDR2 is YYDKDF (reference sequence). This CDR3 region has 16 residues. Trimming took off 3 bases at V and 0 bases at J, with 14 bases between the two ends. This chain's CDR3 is CATSRDKGVMNTEAFF. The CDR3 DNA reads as TGTGCCACCAGCAGGGATAAGGGAGTTATGAACACTGAAGCTTTCTTT. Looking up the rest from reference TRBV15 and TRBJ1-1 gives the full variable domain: DAMVIQNPRYQVTQFGKPVTLSCSQTLNHNVMYWYQQKSSQAPKLLFHYYDKDFNNEADTPDNFQSRRPNTSFCFLDIRSPGLGDTAMYLCATSRDKGVMNTEAFFGQGTRLTVV.

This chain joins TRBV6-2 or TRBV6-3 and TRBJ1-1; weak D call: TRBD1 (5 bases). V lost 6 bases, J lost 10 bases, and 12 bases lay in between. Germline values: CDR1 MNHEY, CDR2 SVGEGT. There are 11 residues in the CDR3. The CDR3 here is CASRNGTRAFF. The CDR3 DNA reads TGTGCCAGCAGGAATGGGACCCGAGCTTTCTTT.

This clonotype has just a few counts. The CDR3 is CASSILWTANTEAFF. The CDR3 DNA reads TGCGCCAGCAGCATCTTATGGACTGCGAACACTGAAGCTTTCTTT. The chain is built from TRBV5-1 and TRBJ1-1; no reliable D call. V gave up 4 bases and J gave up 1 base, with 14 bases separating them. In germline, CDR1 is SGHRS, CDR2 YFSETQ. CDR3 length: 15 amino acids.

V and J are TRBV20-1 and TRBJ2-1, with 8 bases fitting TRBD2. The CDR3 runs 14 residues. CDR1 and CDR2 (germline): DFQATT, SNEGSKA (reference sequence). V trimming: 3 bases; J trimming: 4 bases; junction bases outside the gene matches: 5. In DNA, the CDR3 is TGCAGTGCTAGGGGGGCGGGGGGTTACAATGAGCAGTTCTTC. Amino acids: CSARGAGGYNEQFF.

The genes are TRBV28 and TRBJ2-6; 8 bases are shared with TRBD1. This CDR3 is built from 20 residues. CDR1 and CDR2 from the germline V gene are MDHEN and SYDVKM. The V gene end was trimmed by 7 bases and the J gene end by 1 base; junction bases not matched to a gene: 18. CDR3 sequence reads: CASTLTNQDREGSGANVLTF. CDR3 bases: TGTGCCAGCACTCTAACGAACCAGGACAGGGAAGGATCTGGGGCCAACGTCCTGACTTTC.

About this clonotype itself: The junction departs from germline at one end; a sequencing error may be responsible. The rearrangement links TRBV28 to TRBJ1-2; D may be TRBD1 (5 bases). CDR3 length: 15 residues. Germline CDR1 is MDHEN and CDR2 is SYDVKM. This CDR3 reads CASSQPGRTNYGYIF. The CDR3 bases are TGTGCCAGCAGCCAACCGGGACGTACTAACTATGGCTACATCTTC.

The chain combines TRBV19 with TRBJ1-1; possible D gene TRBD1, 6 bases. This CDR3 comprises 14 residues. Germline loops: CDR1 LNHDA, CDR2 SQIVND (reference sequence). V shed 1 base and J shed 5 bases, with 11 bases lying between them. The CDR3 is CASSIVYRATEAFF. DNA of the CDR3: TGTGCCAGTAGTATAGTTTACAGGGCAACTGAAGCTTTCTTT.

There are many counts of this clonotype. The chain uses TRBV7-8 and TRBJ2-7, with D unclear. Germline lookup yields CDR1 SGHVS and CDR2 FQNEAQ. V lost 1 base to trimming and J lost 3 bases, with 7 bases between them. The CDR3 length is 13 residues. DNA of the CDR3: TGTGCCAGCAGCTTAGGTGGGAACTACGAGCAGTACGTC. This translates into CASSLGGNYEQYV.

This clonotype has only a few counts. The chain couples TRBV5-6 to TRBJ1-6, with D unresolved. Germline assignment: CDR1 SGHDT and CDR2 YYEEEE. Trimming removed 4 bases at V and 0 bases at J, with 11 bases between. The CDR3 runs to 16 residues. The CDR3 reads CASSRPGSSYNSPLHF. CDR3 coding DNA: TGTGCCAGCAGCCGGCCGGGCAGCTCCTATAATTCACCCCTCCACTTT.

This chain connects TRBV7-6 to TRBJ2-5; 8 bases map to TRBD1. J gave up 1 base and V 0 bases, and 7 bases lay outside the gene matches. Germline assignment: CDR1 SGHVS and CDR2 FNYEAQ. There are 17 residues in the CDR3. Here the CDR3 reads CASSLAPDRAAQETQYF. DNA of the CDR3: TGTGCCAGCAGCTTAGCGCCGGACAGGGCCGCCCAAGAGACCCAGTACTTC.

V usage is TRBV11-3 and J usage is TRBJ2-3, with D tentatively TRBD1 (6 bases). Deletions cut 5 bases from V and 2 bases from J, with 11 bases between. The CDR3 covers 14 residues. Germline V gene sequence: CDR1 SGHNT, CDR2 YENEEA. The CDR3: CASSRGQYTDTQYF. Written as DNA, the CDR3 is TGTGCCAGCAGCAGAGGACAGTACACAGATACGCAGTATTTT.

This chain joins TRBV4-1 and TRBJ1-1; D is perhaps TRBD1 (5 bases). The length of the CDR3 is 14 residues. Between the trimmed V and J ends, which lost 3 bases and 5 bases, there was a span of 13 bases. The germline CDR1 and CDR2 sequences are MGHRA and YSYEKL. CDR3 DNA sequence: TGCGCCAGCAGCCACCAGCCGGAGGGGACTGAAGCTTTCTTT. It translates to CASSHQPEGTEAFF.

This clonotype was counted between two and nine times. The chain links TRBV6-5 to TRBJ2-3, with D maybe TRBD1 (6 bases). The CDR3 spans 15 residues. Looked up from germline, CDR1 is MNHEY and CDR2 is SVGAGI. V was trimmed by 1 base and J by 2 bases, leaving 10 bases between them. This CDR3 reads CASSYYRQATDTQYF. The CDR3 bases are TGTGCCAGCAGTTACTATCGACAGGCCACAGATACGCAGTATTTT.

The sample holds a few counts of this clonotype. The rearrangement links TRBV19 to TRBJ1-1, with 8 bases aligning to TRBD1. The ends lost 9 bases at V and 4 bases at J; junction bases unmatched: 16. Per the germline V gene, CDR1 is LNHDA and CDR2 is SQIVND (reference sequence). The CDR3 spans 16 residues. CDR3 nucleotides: TGTGCCAGCCTGGACAGGGTTGATCTATATGGCACTGAAGCTTTCTTT. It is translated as CASLDRVDLYGTEAFF.